Each of the 25 T cell receptor beta chains below was sequenced from the same sample in a study of regulatory T cells in long-lasting Graves disease. Through Arm-PCR of CDR3 regions and iRepertoire HTBI primers, TCR beta libraries were built. Each CDR3 protein gets one entry after TCRdb re-called the multiplex PCR reads with MiXCR. The sample gives roughly 610,000 distinct CDR3 sequences, about 16% of which show up once; 12% is in the top ten. Time point described: newly diagnosed GD, antithyroid drugs for less than 3 months. The authors made the TCR library using RNA they extracted from PBMCs. Separately, the same data were catalogued under a study of T cells in Graves' hyperthyroidism and ophthalmopathy.

Sequencing was performed on peripheral blood mononuclear cells (PBMCs), taken at new diagnosis, from a patient treated with antithyroid drugs. The receptors here all came from a man younger than 35 with Graves disease.

This clonotype was picked up many times. The chain couples TRBV7-9 to TRBJ2-1; 8 positions agree with TRBD2. V lost 4 bases, J lost 6 bases, and 14 bases stayed unmatched. The germline V gene encodes CDR1 SEHNR and CDR2 FQNEAQ (reference sequence). The CDR3 runs 17 residues. CDR3 nucleotide sequence: TGTGCCAGCAGCTCCTTGGACCTACTAGCGGCACTCAATGAGCAGTTCTTC. This gives the protein CASSSLDLLAALNEQFF.

This clonotype came up many times. The chain links TRBV6-2 or TRBV6-3 to TRBJ2-5, with 7 bases that match TRBD1. This CDR3 spans 14 amino acids. V gave up 6 bases and J gave up 5 bases; unmatched junction bases: 9. Germline assignment: CDR1 MNHEY and CDR2 SVGEGT. The CDR3 protein is CASSPGQAGETQYF. The CDR3 DNA sequence: TGTGCCAGCAGCCCAGGACAGGCAGGCGAGACCCAGTACTTC.

This chain links TRBV2 with TRBJ1-3; TRBD1 aligns across 8 bases. This CDR3 has 17 amino acids. J was trimmed by 8 bases and V by 0 bases; bases with no gene match: 12. Per the germline V gene, CDR1 is SNHLY and CDR2 is FYNNEI. The CDR3 DNA reads as TGTGCCAGCAGTGAAGCGCTTCGGGGACAGGCCGCTCACACCATATATTTT. Its translation is CASSEALRGQAAHTIYF.

J is TRBJ2-1 and V is TRBV5-1; D possibly corresponds to TRBD2 (6 bases). V dropped 0 bases and J dropped 5 bases, with 27 bases sitting between them. The CDR3 totals 20 residues. Germline V gene sequence: CDR1 SGHRS, CDR2 YFSETQ. CDR3 sequence (DNA): TGCGCCAGCAGCTTGGAGGGAGGACAACGATTCTGGAGGGTCAACAATGAGCAGTTCTTC. Translation gives CASSLEGGQRFWRVNNEQFF. The entire variable domain, with the rest obtained from reference TRBV5-1 and TRBJ2-1, is as follows: KAGVTQTPRYLIKTRGQQVTLSCSPISGHRSVSWYQQTPGQGLQFLFEYFSETQRNKGNFPGRFSGRQFSNSRSEMNVSTLELGDSALYLCASSLEGGQRFWRVNNEQFFGPGTRLTVL.

With respect to this clonotype: A read error may account for a junction end that differs from germline. The chain links TRBV20-1 to TRBJ2-2; D could derive from TRBD1 or TRBD2 (6 bases each). The CDR3 loop spans 14 amino acids. Looked up from germline, CDR1 is DFQATT and CDR2 is SNEGSKA (reference sequence). The CDR3 DNA reads as TGCAGCGCTACCCGGGGGCAGGCCACCGGGGAGCTGTTTTTT. This gives the protein CSATRGQATGELFF.

This clonotype was counted a few times. The rearrangement joins TRBV4-1 to TRBJ2-5; 7 nucleotides match TRBD2. The CDR3 is 14 amino acids. V trimming: 5 bases; J trimming: 6 bases; junction bases outside the gene matches: 9. Germline CDR1 and CDR2: MGHRA and YSYEKL. CDR3 nucleotides: TGCGCCAGCAGCACCCCGGGGGGTCCGAAGACCCAGTACTTC. Amino acids: CASSTPGGPKTQYF.

A remark on this clonotype: The final CDR3 position lacks the conserved phenylalanine or tryptophan, pointing to a likely read error. The chain links TRBV6-1 to TRBJ1-6; 7 nucleotides agree with TRBD1. With V trimmed by 6 bases and J by 5 bases, 7 bases remained unmatched. CDR1 and CDR2 from the germline V gene are MNHNS and SASEGT. The CDR3 sequence is 15 residues long. Here the CDR3 reads CASRRWGQNNSPLHL. CDR3 nucleotide sequence: TGTGCCAGCAGAAGGTGGGGACAGAATAATTCACCCCTCCACCTT.

This clonotype was observed many times. The rearrangement links TRBV2 to TRBJ2-4; 7 bases are shared with TRBD1. The ends lost 7 bases at V and 0 bases at J; junction bases unmatched: 9. The CDR3 sequence is 16 residues long. The V gene's germline CDR1 is SNHLY and CDR2 FYNNEI. In DNA, the CDR3 is TGTGCCAGCAAAGGGGGCGACCTCCTAGCCAAAAACATTCAGTACTTC. It encodes CASKGGDLLAKNIQYF.

This clonotype has ten or more counts. This chain connects TRBV30 to TRBJ2-7; D uncertain. The CDR3 covers 14 residues. Per the germline V gene, CDR1 is GTSNPN and CDR2 is SVGIG (reference sequence). V shed 2 bases and J shed 0 bases, with 11 bases lying between them. CDR3 in amino acids: CAWSSRSVSYEQYF. The CDR3 DNA reads as TGTGCCTGGAGTTCGAGAAGTGTCTCCTACGAGCAGTACTTC.

This clonotype was observed many times. CDR3 sequence: CASSIQQGFDGYTF. The CDR3 DNA is TGTGCCAGCAGTATTCAACAGGGGTTTGATGGCTACACCTTC. V usage is TRBV27 and J usage is TRBJ1-2; 7 bases map to TRBD1. The CDR3 is 14 amino acids. CDR1 and CDR2 from the germline V gene are MNHEY and SMNVEV (reference sequence). The junction had 9 bases not matched to a gene; V was cut back by 5 bases and J by 6 bases.

The rearrangement links TRBV30 to TRBJ1-1; the match to TRBD1 covers 10 bases. Germline V CDR1 and CDR2: GTSNPN, SVGIG (reference sequence). CDR3 length equals 15 residues. The J segment lost 2 bases and the V segment lost 1 base, leaving 4 bases of the junction unmatched. The CDR3 coding sequence is TGTGCCTGGAGTGGGACAGGGGGGATAAACACTGAAGCTTTCTTT. It yields the protein CAWSGTGGINTEAFF.

V and J are TRBV6-2 or TRBV6-3 and TRBJ2-1; 9 nucleotides agree with TRBD1. There are 15 residues in the CDR3. Trimming removed 8 bases from V and 4 bases from J; junction bases left unmatched: 9. Germline assignment: CDR1 MNHEY and CDR2 SVGEGT. For the CDR3, the DNA is TGTGCCAGCGGTCCCGGGACAGGGAAATACAATGAGCAGTTCTTC. Encoded protein: CASGPGTGKYNEQFF.

The chain combines TRBV28 with TRBJ2-7, with TRBD1 matching over 10 bases. V shed 6 bases, J shed 3 bases, and the junction held 11 bases outside the gene matches. Germline V gene data show CDR1 as MDHEN and CDR2 as SYDVKM. The CDR3 is made up of 16 amino acids. In DNA form, the CDR3 reads TGTGCCAGCAGCTGGGACAGGGGAAAATTATACTACGAGCAGTACTTC. Translation gives CASSWDRGKLYYEQYF.

This clonotype was counted ten times or more. The chain couples TRBV6-1 to TRBJ2-7, with 8 nucleotides matching TRBD2. The junction had 3 bases not matched to a gene; V was cut back by 6 bases and J by 2 bases. Germline V gives CDR1 MNHNS, CDR2 SASEGT. The CDR3 extends over 13 amino acids. CDR3 region: CASRTGGTYEQYF. Written as DNA, the CDR3 is TGTGCCAGCAGGACGGGGGGGACCTACGAGCAGTACTTC.

This clonotype was counted many times. The chain recombines TRBV7-9 with TRBJ2-1; TRBD2 matches 9 bases. CDR3 length equals 19 residues. The V and J ends lost 5 bases and 8 bases, in that order; junction bases with no gene match: 22. The germline CDR1 and CDR2 sequences are SEHNR and FQNEAQ (reference sequence). This CDR3 reads CASSPRSWGGRGRFHEQFF. The DNA of the CDR3 is TGTGCCAGCAGCCCACGCAGCTGGGGCGGGAGGGGGCGCTTCCATGAGCAGTTCTTC.

Many counts were recorded for this clonotype. The genes are TRBV5-1 and TRBJ1-1; D perhaps matches TRBD1 (5 bases). With 0 bases removed from V and 4 bases from J, the gap between germline ends came to 13 bases. CDR1 SGHRS and CDR2 YFSETQ come from the germline V gene. The CDR3 loop spans 15 amino acids. The CDR3 spells CASSLERGTGTEAFF. CDR3 coding DNA: TGCGCCAGCAGCTTGGAGCGGGGTACAGGCACTGAAGCTTTCTTT.

This clonotype was seen repeatedly, ten times or more. V is TRBV30 and J is TRBJ2-1; TRBD2 is a possible D gene (6 bases). The V end was cut by 2 bases, the J end by 9 bases, with 20 bases between. Germline lookup yields CDR1 GTSNPN and CDR2 SVGIG (reference sequence). CDR3 size: 15 residues. This CDR3 reads CAWSTGLGVGGEQFF. The CDR3 nucleotides read TGTGCCTGGAGTACGGGACTGGGGGTCGGAGGTGAGCAGTTCTTC.

The CDR3 here is CASSSPPWTSGRAPAKNIQYF. The CDR3 DNA is TGTGCCAGCTCCTCACCCCCCTGGACTAGCGGGAGGGCCCCAGCCAAAAACATTCAGTACTTC. J is TRBJ2-4 and V is TRBV19, with TRBD2 identical over 15 bases. With V trimmed by 9 bases and J by 0 bases, 18 bases remained unmatched. Germline loops: CDR1 LNHDA, CDR2 SQIVND (reference sequence). This CDR3 is built from 21 residues. Combining the CDR3 with reference TRBV19 and TRBJ2-4 gives the whole variable domain DGGITQSPKYLFRKEGQNVTLSCEQNLNHDAMYWYRQDPGQGLRLIYYSQIVNDFQKGDIAEGYSVSREKKESFPLTVTSAQKNPTAFYLCASSSPPWTSGRAPAKNIQYFGAGTRLSVL.

This clonotype has a count of ten or more. The chain recombines TRBV6-1 with TRBJ2-2, with D possibly being TRBD2 (6 bases). The CDR3 consists of 17 residues. V shed 1 base and J shed 4 bases, with 16 bases lying between them. CDR1 is MNHNS, CDR2 SASEGT, per germline. The CDR3: CASSEEVAGSVTGELFF. In DNA form, the CDR3 reads TGTGCCAGCAGTGAAGAGGTGGCGGGATCTGTCACCGGGGAGCTGTTTTTT.

This clonotype was observed many times. The chain links TRBV7-9 to TRBJ2-4, with 9 bases fitting TRBD2. Germline V gene sequence: CDR1 SEHNR, CDR2 FQNEAQ (reference sequence). The CDR3 has 12 residues. DNA for the CDR3: TGTGCAAGCGGGGGGCTTGAAAACATTCAGTACTTC. Residues: CASGGLENIQYF.

The V gene is TRBV29-1, the J gene TRBJ2-6; possibly TRBD1 or TRBD2 for D (5 bases each). Looked up from germline, CDR1 is SQVTM and CDR2 is ANQGSEA. Trimming took off 4 bases at V and 4 bases at J, with 8 bases between the two ends. This CDR3 region has 13 residues. CDR3 coding DNA: TGCAGCGTTGGGGGGACCGGGGCCAACGTCCTGACTTTC. Amino acids: CSVGGTGANVLTF.

V and J are TRBV5-1 and TRBJ2-2; D is uncertain. The V gene's germline CDR1 is SGHRS and CDR2 YFSETQ. V lost 4 bases, J lost 6 bases, and 13 bases lay in between. The CDR3 sequence is 14 residues long. The CDR3 DNA sequence: TGCGCCAGCAGCCCTGACCCTGGGGCCGGGGAGCTGTTTTTT. As protein: CASSPDPGAGELFF.

This clonotype was recorded a few times. This clone may be a read error of a much larger clone one base away. This chain connects TRBV12-3 or TRBV12-4 to TRBJ1-1; D unresolved. V was clipped by 1 base and J by 4 bases, with 10 bases between them. The CDR3 extends over 14 amino acids. The CDR3 region is CASSLGSGSTEAFF. The CDR3 DNA is TGTGCCAGCAGTTTAGGTTCGGGGAGCACTGAAGCTTTCTTT.

This clonotype was recorded many times. This chain joins TRBV5-1 and TRBJ1-2, with D perhaps TRBD1 (5 bases). CDR1 SGHRS and CDR2 YFSETQ come from the germline V gene. V lost 5 bases and J 2 bases, leaving 10 bases between the germline ends. The CDR3 is 13 residues long. CDR3 sequence (DNA): TGCGCCAGCAGACAAGACAGCAACTATGGCTACACCTTC. Translated, it gives CASRQDSNYGYTF. Full variable domain (remainder filled in from reference TRBV5-1 and TRBJ1-2): KAGVTQTPRYLIKTRGQQVTLSCSPISGHRSVSWYQQTPGQGLQFLFEYFSETQRNKGNFPGRFSGRQFSNSRSEMNVSTLELGDSALYLCASRQDSNYGYTFGSGTRLTVV.

This clonotype has ten or more counts. J is TRBJ2-7 and V is TRBV5-1; 8 bases are a match to TRBD1. CDR3 length: 15 residues. Germline V CDR1 and CDR2: SGHRS, YFSETQ. The junction had 7 bases not matched to a gene; V was cut back by 3 bases and J by 2 bases. CDR3 sequence reads: CASSSKRTGTYEQYF. The CDR3 coding sequence is TGCGCCAGCAGCTCAAAACGGACAGGGACCTACGAGCAGTACTTC.